This T cell receptor beta chain was observed in a study of T cell repertoires in cytomegalovirus infection (dated by TCRdb to about 2019). Notes on the research overall: Donor HLA type was relevant to the analysis, because carriage of CMV infection together with the matching HLA type was indicated by public TCR beta signatures.

What the work shows at the level of the full study, not this receptor alone: Carriers of CMV infection plus the relevant HLA type were discriminated by the cumulative frequency of public TCR beta family members in the study cohort and in an independent roughly 370-donor cohort. In the ex vivo response, HLA-C-restricted CMV-specific TCR beta clonotypes were dominant, and in two of eight donors the single most frequent clonotype came from this HLA-C-restricted group.

This clonotype was detected a few times. The clone's antigen remains unknown. One base away there is no much larger clone; base qualities are not given. From cysteine to phenylalanine, the CDR3 is 14 amino acids long. The sequence is cut down to CDR3 DNA, 42 bases in frame from base 1. V is clipped by 6 bases and J by 6 bases, and the sequence between their germline boundaries is 17 bases long. Via the germline V gene (reference sequence), CDR1 is SEHNR and CDR2 FQNEAQ. Data came from an Illumina HiSeq 1500. TCRdb applied fastp at Q25 and MiXCR to the public reads, then kept only in-frame beta chains. Every distinct CDR3 protein forms one entry, paired with its most common genes and DNA. For this sample the table gives some 320,000 distinct CDR3 sequences, of which 9.5% were detected only once. The top ten hold 4.3% of the sample.

The sequence was collected from a human donor in good health (CMV status not recorded). Some clones in this sample may be carry-over from other donors' samples. What was sequenced was PBMCs. The V and J segments used are TRBV7-9 and TRBJ2-5; the D gene is perhaps TRBD1 or TRBD2, each of them matching over 5 bases. The CDR3 corresponds to CASSPGPSWQTQYF. In nucleotide form, the sequence is TGTGCCAGCAGTCCGGGGCCTAGCTGGCAGACCCAGTACTTC.